The sample holds many counts of the clone carrying this TCR beta chain. The data were taken from a study of T cell repertoires in cytomegalovirus infection. Via MiXCR, TCRdb re-called the reads, giving one row per CDR3 protein. Of around 530,000 distinct CDR3 sequences detected, approximately 15% appear once; the ten largest clones hold 20% to 30%. The TCR sequence derives from a human donor in good health (CMV status not recorded). Some clones in this sample may be carry-over from other donors' samples. The sample was CD8+ T cells from PBMCs.

In DNA, the CDR3 is TGTGCCAGCAGTTTACAGGGGGCTGCCTACGAGCAGTACTTC. This translates into CASSLQGAAYEQYF. The chain recombines TRBV12-3 or TRBV12-4 with TRBJ2-7; 8 bases are a match to TRBD1. With 2 bases clipped from V and 2 bases from J, the junction kept 2 bases outside the gene matches. CDR3 size: 14 residues.